These T cell receptor beta chains were read from a single sample in a study of T cells in Graves' hyperthyroidism and ophthalmopathy. Each CDR3 protein is one row after TCRdb ran MiXCR on the multiplex PCR reads. The repertoire holds about 300,000 distinct CDR3 sequences, with roughly a fifth as singletons. Sequencing used blood. The receptors derive from a middle-aged man with Graves' ophthalmopathy. Each CDR3 is given with its conserved first and last residue. D genes are given only for firm matches. Size is omitted from some rows. Given values are once, few, many or a class for expanded clones.

abundance,j_gene,v_gene,d_gene,CDR3nt,CDR3aa
-,TRBJ2-5,TRBV20-1,-,TGCAGTGAGAAAAAATGGGAGACCCAGTACTTC,CSEKKWETQYF
few,TRBJ1-1,TRBV5-8,-,TGTGCCAGCAGCCCCCCTGGCGAGTTTTTGGCTTTCTTT,CASSPPGEFLAFF
few,TRBJ2-1,TRBV7-8,-,TGTGCCAGCAGCCCTCTACCGTTGGGAGAGCAGTTCTTC,CASSPLPLGEQFF
few,TRBJ2-5,TRBV6-1,-,TGTGCCAGCAGTGGGCAGAACCTTCCGGGGGAGACCCAGTACTTC,CASSGQNLPGETQYF
few,TRBJ1-6,TRBV30,-,TGTGCCTGGACCGGACTAGATAATTCACCCCTCCACTTT,CAWTGLDNSPLHF
few,TRBJ2-5,TRBV10-1,-,TGCGCCAGCAGACCAACAGCGACCCAACCTCAAGAGACCCAGTACTTC,CASRPTATQPQETQYF
-,TRBJ1-2,TRBV19,TRBD1,TGTGCCAGTAGGACAGGGAGCGGCTACACCTTC,CASRTGSGYTF
many,TRBJ2-7,TRBV6-1,TRBD1,TGTGCCAGCAGTGGACAGGGTGCGGCTGTGAACGAGCAGTACTTC,CASSGQGAAVNEQYF
many,TRBJ1-6,TRBV12-3/TRBV12-4,-,TGTGCCAGCAGTCCGGCGGGCGGTAATTCACCCCTCCACTTT,CASSPAGGNSPLHF
-,TRBJ2-3,TRBV2,-,TGTGCCAGCAGGTTACGAGGGACAGATACGCAGTATTTT,CASRLRGTDTQYF
few,TRBJ1-5,TRBV28,-,TGTGCCAGCAGTCCCCGGGTGGCAGGAAATCAGCCCCAGCATTTT,CASSPRVAGNQPQHF
many,TRBJ2-7,TRBV7-9,-,TGTGCCAGCAGCCGACCTGTTAGCTCCTACGAGCAGTACTTC,CASSRPVSSYEQYF
many,TRBJ1-1,TRBV30,-,TGTGCCTGGCGAAGGGGGGCCATACTCTTGAACACTGAAGCTTTCTTT,CAWRRGAILLNTEAFF
many,TRBJ2-1,TRBV7-3,-,TGTGCCAGCAGCTTCGGCGGGGCCACCAATGAGCAGTTCTTC,CASSFGGATNEQFF
many,TRBJ1-1,TRBV30,-,TGTGCCTGGGACAAGGGGAATCTCGGGACTGAAGCTTTCTTT,CAWDKGNLGTEAFF
-,TRBJ2-2,TRBV10-3,-,TGTGCCATCAGTCCTCGGGAAATCACCGGGGAGCTGTTTTTT,CAISPREITGELFF
many,TRBJ1-2,TRBV2,-,TGTGCCAGCAGTGAAGCTAGGGCAGCCGATGGCTACACCTTC,CASSEARAADGYTF
few,TRBJ1-1,TRBV28,-,TGTGCCAGTACCAAGGGGAGTTGGACTGAAGCTTTCTTT,CASTKGSWTEAFF
many,TRBJ2-3,TRBV12-3/TRBV12-4,-,TGTGCCAGCAGTTTAATGGGGGCTATCACAGATACGCAGTATTTT,CASSLMGAITDTQYF
many,TRBJ2-7,TRBV29-1,TRBD1,TGCAGCGTGAAACCGGGACAGGAGTTTGGCGAGCAGTACTTC,CSVKPGQEFGEQYF
few,TRBJ2-2,TRBV20-1,-,TGCAGTGCTGGGACGGTCCACGGGGAGCTGTTTTTT,CSAGTVHGELFF
many,TRBJ2-7,TRBV20-1,-,TGCAGTGCTAGAGTCAGAAAGGCTGGGGGCGAGCAGTACTTC,CSARVRKAGGEQYF
few,TRBJ2-2,TRBV3-1,TRBD2,TGTGCCAGCAGCCGTAGCGGGAGGGCCCCTGGGGAGCTGTTTTTT,CASSRSGRAPGELFF
many,TRBJ1-1,TRBV12-3/TRBV12-4,-,TGTGCCAGCAGTTTAAGGACGGAGAACACTGAAGCTTTCTTT,CASSLRTENTEAFF
many,TRBJ2-1,TRBV5-1,-,TGCGCCAGCAGCCCCAGGACCACGGGTTTCCAGTTCTTC,CASSPRTTGFQFF
many,TRBJ2-5,TRBV5-8,-,TGTGCCAGCAGCGCAGGTTATACGGACTCAAGGGAGACCCAGTACTTC,CASSAGYTDSRETQYF
-,TRBJ2-2,TRBV4-2,TRBD2,TGTGCCAGCAGCCAAGAGGGACTAGCGGGAGACATGAACACCGGGGAGCTGTTTTTT,CASSQEGLAGDMNTGELFF
-,TRBJ2-3,TRBV15,TRBD2,TGTGCCACCAGCCTCCTGACGGGAGGGGAAGATACGCAGTATTTT,CATSLLTGGEDTQYF
-,TRBJ2-3,TRBV12-5,-,TGTGCTAGTGGTTTGTGGGCTAACCCACCCACAGATACGCAGTATTTT,CASGLWANPPTDTQYF